These T cell receptor beta chains were read from a single sample in a study of shared T cell receptors in the human thymus. Assay: immunoSEQ multiplex PCR; the TCRdb copy retains only in-frame clones and omits some. This table holds 600,000 or so clones, approximately 89% found once. The same sample was also studied in work on human thymus T cells.

Input material: thymocytes. These TCRs come from a boy younger than two with a congenital heart defect. Each CDR3 is given with its conserved first and last residue. Each record gives: D gene, J gene, clone size, V gene, CDR3 DNA, CDR3 protein. D genes are given only for firm matches. Part of the rows lack a size; the others show once, few, many or a class for expanded clones.

TRBD1 TRBJ1-5 NA TRBV5-6 TGTGCCAGCAGCTTGGCCCTAGGGGGCCAAAGCAATCAGCCCCAGCATTTT CASSLALGGQSNQPQHF
NA TRBJ2-1 NA TRBV4-3 TGCGCCAGCAGCCAAGATGGGGCTGGAGAGCAGTTCTTC CASSQDGAGEQFF
NA TRBJ1-6 NA TRBV5-1 TGCGCCAGCAGCCCAGGGTTTGAGAATTCACCCCTCCACTTT CASSPGFENSPLHF
TRBD1 TRBJ1-1 NA TRBV10-3 TGTGCCATCAGTGGGACAGGGGAGACGTACACTGAAGCTTTCTTT CAISGTGETYTEAFF
NA TRBJ2-7 NA TRBV25-1 TGTGCCAGCAGTGACGGCTACGAGCAGTACTTC CASSDGYEQYF
NA TRBJ2-6 few TRBV9 TGTGCCAGCAGCGTCCGTCGAGCTGGGGCCAACGTCCTGACTTTC CASSVRRAGANVLTF
NA TRBJ2-7 NA TRBV27 TGTGCCAGCAGTCCTAACCCCGGGACTCTATACGAGCAGTACTTC CASSPNPGTLYEQYF
NA TRBJ1-2 NA TRBV6-5 TGTGCCAGCAGTAACAATTGGACAGAATATGGCTACACCTTC CASSNNWTEYGYTF
NA TRBJ2-2 NA TRBV18 TGTGCCAGCTCAAACCCTCTCGGGATCAACACCGGGGAGCTGTTTTTT CASSNPLGINTGELFF
NA TRBJ1-6 once TRBV15 TGTGCCACCAGCAGAGATACTGAACTTTCACCCCTCCACTTT CATSRDTELSPLHF
NA TRBJ1-2 NA TRBV10-3 TGTGCCATCAGCACAGGAGCCTATGGCTACACCTTC CAISTGAYGYTF
TRBD1 TRBJ2-5 NA TRBV9 TGTGCCAGCAGCCCAGACAGGGTGCCAGAGACCCAGTACTTC CASSPDRVPETQYF
NA TRBJ2-7 NA TRBV5-3 TGTGCCAGAAGCCGCCGTGCCCAATCACAGGTATCCCCTTCCTACGAGCAGTACTTC CARSRRAQSQVSPSYEQYF
TRBD1 TRBJ1-6 NA TRBV4-3 TGCGCCAGCAGCCAAGAACTCCGGGACAGGGGTGTGGGCTATAATTCACCCCTCCACTTT CASSQELRDRGVGYNSPLHF
TRBD2 TRBJ2-1 NA TRBV2 TGTGCCAGCAAGCGGGGTTCCAATGAGCAGTTCTTC CASKRGSNEQFF
NA TRBJ2-7 NA TRBV14 TGTGCCAGCAGCCAAGCGAGCGTCTCCTACGAGCAGTACTTC CASSQASVSYEQYF
NA TRBJ2-7 once TRBV6-5 TGTGCCAGCAGTTTTTTTCCCGCCTACGAGCAGTACTTC CASSFFPAYEQYF
TRBD1 TRBJ1-2 NA TRBV7-9 TGTGCCAGCAGCTTAAGGGGGCGAAACGAACGCTACACCTTC CASSLRGRNERYTF
NA TRBJ2-3 once TRBV28 TGTGCCAGCAGTTTACGCAGGGGTAAGACAGATACGCAGTATTTT CASSLRRGKTDTQYF
TRBD2 TRBJ2-5 NA TRBV29-1 TGCAGCGTTGCCCTCCCGGGGGGTCAACAAGAGACCCAGTACTTC CSVALPGGQQETQYF
NA TRBJ1-5 NA TRBV4-1 TGCGCCAGCAGCCAAATAGGGGCGAACAATCAGCCCCAGCATTTT CASSQIGANNQPQHF
NA TRBJ2-7 NA TRBV6-5 TGTGCCAGCAGTTACGCAAGCCGGGACTTCGCCTACGAGCAGTACTTC CASSYASRDFAYEQYF
NA TRBJ2-1 NA TRBV6-1 TGTGCCAGCAGTGAATCGCTAGGGGGCGGGGACAAAGGGATCGGGTACAATGAGCAGTTCTTC CASSESLGGGDKGIGYNEQFF
NA TRBJ2-7 NA TRBV10-2 TGCGCCAGCCGGAATCGGACGGGATACTACGAGCAGTACTTC CASRNRTGYYEQYF
NA TRBJ1-2 NA TRBV14 TGTGCCAGCAGCCAGCGACAGTCTAACTATGGCTACACCTTC CASSQRQSNYGYTF
TRBD1 TRBJ1-2 NA TRBV18 TGTGCCAGCTCACCCCAGGGGGCTAACTATGGCTACACCTTC CASSPQGANYGYTF
NA TRBJ1-1 NA TRBV7-2 TGTGCCAGCAGCTTGAAATCCCAGGGTTTGGTGCCTGAAGCTTTCTTT CASSLKSQGLVPEAFF
NA TRBJ1-6 few TRBV4-3 TGCGCCAGCAGCCAAGATCGACGTCCCGGGACATTCTATAATTCCCCCCTCCACTTT CASSQDRRPGTFYNSPLHF
TRBD1 TRBJ1-2 NA TRBV4-1 TGCGCCAGCAGCCATGGAGACCGGGACAGGGCTCTTGAGGGGAATGGCTACACCTTC CASSHGDRDRALEGNGYTF
NA TRBJ1-4 NA TRBV7-8 TGTGCCAGCAGCTCCCGGAGCGACAGCAATGAAAAACTGTTTTTT CASSSRSDSNEKLFF
TRBD2 TRBJ2-1 NA TRBV4-3 TGCGCCAGCAGCCAAAGGAAAGCGGGGGGGCCTGTTAATGAGCAGTTCTTC CASSQRKAGGPVNEQFF
TRBD2 TRBJ2-7 NA TRBV28 TGTGCCAGCAGTTTAATGCGGGGGGCGAGGGAAAAGCAGTACTTC CASSLMRGAREKQYF
NA TRBJ2-7 NA TRBV7-2 TGTGCCAGCAGCTTAAAGGGGATATCCCGCTACGAGCAGTACTTC CASSLKGISRYEQYF
TRBD2 TRBJ2-5 NA TRBV30 TGTGCCTGGAGTGTACGGGAGGGGCAAGAGACCCAGTACTTC CAWSVREGQETQYF
TRBD2 TRBJ2-1 NA TRBV7-6 TGTGCCAGCAGCTTAGAGCGGGAGATCAATGAGCAGTTCTTC CASSLEREINEQFF
NA TRBJ1-1 NA TRBV2 TGTGCCAGCAGGGGTCAGGGGACCGCTGAAGCTTTCTTT CASRGQGTAEAFF
NA TRBJ1-1 NA TRBV14 TGTGCCAGCAGCCAAGCGGGTATGAACACTGAAGCTTTCTTT CASSQAGMNTEAFF
TRBD1 TRBJ2-3 NA TRBV7-6 TGTGCCAGCAGCCCGACACGACAGGGGCGCACAGATACGCAGTATTTT CASSPTRQGRTDTQYF
TRBD2 TRBJ2-7 NA TRBV6-6 TGTGCCAGCAGCCAGGGACTAGCGGGAGGATCCTACGAGCAGTACTTC CASSQGLAGGSYEQYF
NA TRBJ1-2 few TRBV15 TGTGCCACCAGGCCCCCGGCAGCGGTCTATGGCTACACCTTC CATRPPAAVYGYTF
NA TRBJ2-1 NA TRBV7-9 TGTGCCAGCAGCTTAGATTTCCCAGGGGCCCCCTACAATGAGCAGTTCTTC CASSLDFPGAPYNEQFF
NA TRBJ1-1 once TRBV30 TGTGCCTGGAGGGGGGGTGGGACCATGAACACTGAAGCTTTCTTT CAWRGGGTMNTEAFF
NA TRBJ1-6 NA TRBV18 TGTGCCAGCTCACCACCGGGGGGATTTTCACCCCTCCACTTT CASSPPGGFSPLHF
NA TRBJ2-3 NA TRBV29-1 TGCAGCGTGGCTGGACTCGCCCGCACAGATACGCAGTATTTT CSVAGLARTDTQYF
NA TRBJ2-7 few TRBV10-3 TGTGCCATCAGTCCCGGGGACGAGCAGTACTTC CAISPGDEQYF
NA TRBJ1-4 NA TRBV9 TGTGCCAGCAGCGTAGCTGGGGAGGGGAATGAAAAACTGTTTTTT CASSVAGEGNEKLFF
TRBD2 TRBJ2-3 NA TRBV4-2 TGTGCCAGCAGCCAAGCGATGACTAGCGGGGGCCTACTGCACACAGATACGCAGTATTTT CASSQAMTSGGLLHTDTQYF
NA TRBJ1-5 NA TRBV7-8 TGTGCCAGCAGCTTACGAGGAAGGGGCAATCCCAATCAGCCCCAGCATTTT CASSLRGRGNPNQPQHF
TRBD1 TRBJ1-5 NA TRBV2 TGTGCCAGCAGTGATGGGACAGATAATCAGCCCCAGCATTTT CASSDGTDNQPQHF
TRBD2 TRBJ2-2 NA TRBV7-3 TGTGCCAGCAGCTTAAGTGGCGGGGGGCCTACCGGGGAGCTGTTTTTT CASSLSGGGPTGELFF
TRBD1 TRBJ2-7 NA TRBV14 TGTGCCAGCAGCCCACCGACAGGGAAGGGCGAGCAGTACTTC CASSPPTGKGEQYF
NA TRBJ2-7 NA TRBV10-3 TGTGCCATCAGTGAGTCAGAGTTAAAGACCTACGAGCAGTACTTC CAISESELKTYEQYF
NA TRBJ1-1 NA TRBV5-6 TGTGCCAGCAGCTTGGACAGGATATACACTGAAGCTTTCTTT CASSLDRIYTEAFF
NA TRBJ1-4 once TRBV30 TGTGCCTGGAGGGAGGGTCAGGGTGACGAAAAACTGTTTTTT CAWREGQGDEKLFF
NA TRBJ2-2 NA TRBV14 TGTGCCAGCAGCCACGTCAGGGGCGCTTTTCACGGGGAGCTGTTTTTT CASSHVRGAFHGELFF
TRBD1 TRBJ1-2 NA TRBV11-1 TGTGCCAGCAGCTTAGCCGATGACAGGGATCGGGGCTACACCTTC CASSLADDRDRGYTF
NA TRBJ1-2 NA TRBV4-3 TGCGCCAGCAGCCATTTTTGGGGCAACCGAACCCACGCCTATGGCTACACCTTC CASSHFWGNRTHAYGYTF
NA TRBJ1-3 NA TRBV7-7 TGTGCTAGCAGTCCCGGAGGCGTCTCTGGAAACACCATATATTTT CASSPGGVSGNTIYF
NA TRBJ1-1 once TRBV9 TGTGCCAGCAGCGTAAGTAAGGGAGGAACTGAAGCTTTCTTT CASSVSKGGTEAFF
NA TRBJ2-7 NA TRBV29-1 TGCAGCGTTCGCGGGCATCTCTCCTACGAGCAGTACTTC CSVRGHLSYEQYF